The 28 T cell receptor beta chains below come from one sample, sequenced in a study of Ad26.COV2.S vaccination and SARS-CoV-2 variants. The data were produced by immunoSEQ multiplex PCR, yet TCRdb's version contains in-frame clones alone and is incomplete. Of about 680,000 clones in the sample, around 90% were seen once. Regarding treatment: roughly 19 received Ad26.COV2.S at low or high dose, single or two shots; 5 received placebo; per-sample allocation not given. After the first vaccine or placebo injection, samples were drawn on day 63. The sequencing here drew on peripheral blood, taken in a trial of Ad26.COV2.S vaccine versus placebo. Source of these receptors: a person aged 18 to 59 who received the Ad26.COV2.S COVID-19 vaccine or a placebo.

This clone was detected only a few times. This chain uses TRBV6-1 with TRBJ1-5; weak D call: TRBD1 (6 bases). Trimming pared 1 base from V and 7 bases from J, leaving 8 bases between. Germline V gives CDR1 MNHNS, CDR2 SASEGT. The length of the CDR3 is 13 residues. The CDR3: CASSEGGAQPQHF. The DNA of the CDR3 is TGTGCCAGCAGTGAAGGGGGGGCCCAGCCCCAGCATTTT.

This clone was observed once. The chain employs TRBV12-3 or TRBV12-4 and TRBJ2-1; D is unresolved. V was clipped by 5 bases and J by 10 bases, with 9 bases between them. The CDR3 contains 11 residues. CDR3 DNA: TGTGCCAGCAGTCCACGGACCGAGCAGTTCTTC. Protein sequence: CASSPRTEQFF.

This clone was seen once. This chain connects TRBV6-5 to TRBJ1-2, with 7 bases identical to TRBD1. Trimming removed 4 bases from V and 2 bases from J; junction bases left unmatched: 4. The CDR3 has 14 residues. Germline assignment: CDR1 MNHEY and CDR2 SVGAGI. DNA of the CDR3: TGTGCCAGCAGTTCTTGGACAGGAAACTATGGCTACACCTTC. Protein product: CASSSWTGNYGYTF.

This clone was recorded a few times. CDR3 nucleotide sequence: TGCGCCAGCAGCGTGGACATGTCCGGGGAGCTGTTTTTT. It yields the protein CASSVDMSGELFF. The gene calls are TRBV5-1 and TRBJ2-2, with a weak D call TRBD1 (5 bases). V lost 4 bases, J lost 6 bases, and 10 bases lay in between. Germline V gene lookup returns CDR1 SGHRS and CDR2 YFSETQ. There are 13 residues in the CDR3.

This chain joins TRBV7-7 and TRBJ2-5; 7 nucleotides match TRBD1. The J segment lost 5 bases and the V segment lost 5 bases, leaving 11 bases of the junction unmatched. Germline V gene lookup returns CDR1 SSHAT and CDR2 FNYEAQ (reference sequence). The CDR3 is made up of 15 amino acids. CDR3 sequence: CASSRRDSPGETQYF. CDR3 sequence (DNA): TGTGCCAGCAGCCGACGGGACAGTCCAGGGGAGACCCAGTACTTC. Combining the CDR3 with reference TRBV7-7 and TRBJ2-5 gives the whole variable domain GAGVSQSPRYKVTKRGQDVTLRCDPISSHATLYWYQQALGQGPEFLTYFNYEAQPDKSGLPSDRFSAERPEGSISTLTIQRTEQRDSAMYRCASSRRDSPGETQYFGPGTRLLVL.

The V and J genes are TRBV30 and TRBJ2-5; 9 nucleotides agree with TRBD2. Germline-derived CDR1 and CDR2 are GTSNPN and SVGIG (reference sequence). CDR3 length equals 14 residues. The J segment lost 1 base and the V segment lost 3 bases, leaving 3 bases of the junction unmatched. The CDR3 DNA reads TGTGCCTGGAGGTTAGCGGGGGCCCAAGAGACCCAGTACTTC. Amino acid sequence: CAWRLAGAQETQYF.

The rearrangement links TRBV12-5 to TRBJ1-5; tentative D call: TRBD1 (5 bases). The CDR3 spans 15 residues. Per the germline V gene, CDR1 is LGHNT and CDR2 is FRNRAP. V gave up 5 bases and J gave up 5 bases, with 16 bases separating them. The CDR3 loop reads CASGPGGVGDQPQHF. CDR3 DNA: TGTGCTAGTGGTCCTGGTGGAGTGGGGGATCAGCCCCAGCATTTT.

The chain has TRBV5-4 and TRBJ1-4; 9 bases agree with TRBD1. This CDR3 region has 17 residues. V dropped 3 bases and J dropped 8; count of bases not matched to a gene: 14. Germline V gene lookup returns CDR1 SGHNT and CDR2 YYREEE (reference sequence). This CDR3 reads CASSSGTGKTDSEKLFF. Written as DNA, the CDR3 is TGTGCCAGCAGCTCCGGGACAGGGAAAACAGATAGCGAAAAACTGTTTTTT.

The chain combines TRBV6-2 or TRBV6-3 with TRBJ2-7; D assignment may be TRBD1 or TRBD2 (5 bases each). The CDR3 totals 15 residues. Germline CDR1 and CDR2: MNHEY and SVGEGT. The V gene lost 2 bases and the J gene lost 4 bases, with 15 bases spanning the gap. The CDR3 here is CASSYPASGGYEQYF. The CDR3 DNA reads as TGTGCCAGCAGTTACCCGGCCAGTGGGGGTTACGAGCAGTACTTC.

V gene TRBV30 combines with J gene TRBJ1-1; 9 bases are shared with TRBD1. J lost 1 base, V lost 3 bases, and 6 bases had no gene match. CDR3 length equals 15 residues. CDR1 and CDR2 from the germline V gene are GTSNPN and SVGIG (reference sequence). This chain's CDR3 is CAWSNRGRGNTEAFF. CDR3 coding DNA: TGTGCCTGGAGCAACAGGGGGCGGGGGAACACTGAAGCTTTCTTT.

This rearrangement joins TRBV29-1 to TRBJ2-3, with D unresolved. Germline V CDR1 and CDR2: SQVTM, ANQGSEA. CDR3 length: 12 amino acids. Trimming removed 1 base at V and 1 base at J, with 3 bases between. CDR3 bases: TGCAGCGTTGAAGGCCGCACAGATACGCAGTATTTT. It is translated as CSVEGRTDTQYF.

This chain joins TRBV15 and TRBJ2-7; 11 bases line up with TRBD2. Trimming took 0 bases from V and 5 from J; bases not matched to a gene: 6. This CDR3 is built from 16 residues. From germline, CDR1 is LNHNV and CDR2 YYDKDF (reference sequence). The CDR3 nucleotides are TGTGCCACCAGCAGAGAGGGACTAGCGGACCGCGACGAGCAGTACTTC. Translating gives CATSREGLADRDEQYF. Variable domain in full (rest from reference TRBV15 and TRBJ2-7): DAMVIQNPRYQVTQFGKPVTLSCSQTLNHNVMYWYQQKSSQAPKLLFHYYDKDFNNEADTPDNFQSRRPNTSFCFLDIRSPGLGDTAMYLCATSREGLADRDEQYFGPGTRLTVT.

The chain joins TRBV6-1 to TRBJ2-5; 8 nucleotides align to TRBD2. Losses at the gene ends were 3 bases for V and 2 bases for J; bases not matched to a gene: 2. The CDR3 has 14 amino acids. CDR1 and CDR2 (germline): MNHNS, SASEGT. CDR3 nucleotide sequence: TGTGCCAGCAGTGACCGGGGGGGGCAAGAGACCCAGTACTTC. Residues: CASSDRGGQETQYF.

The rearrangement uses TRBV6-5 and TRBJ2-7; 9 bases line up with TRBD1. Germline CDR1 reads MNHEY; CDR2 reads SVGAGI. The CDR3 is 14 amino acids. Losses at the gene ends were 11 bases for V and 1 base for J; bases not matched to a gene: 9. DNA for the CDR3: TGTGCCGCCCGGCAGGACAGGGGTTCCTACGAGCAGTACTTC. It translates to CAARQDRGSYEQYF.

The chain links TRBV7-9 to TRBJ1-2; 9 bases fit TRBD1. V lost 5 bases, J lost 6 bases, and 4 bases stayed unmatched. This CDR3 is built from 13 residues. CDR1 is SEHNR, CDR2 FQNEAQ, per germline (reference sequence). CDR3 loop: CASSTRDRDGYTF. The CDR3 DNA follows: TGTGCCAGCAGCACCCGGGACAGGGATGGCTACACCTTC.

The chain joins TRBV24-1 to TRBJ2-3; D not resolved. The germline V and J ends were trimmed by 3 bases and 2 bases, with 8 bases remaining between them. The CDR3 sequence is 14 residues long. Germline CDR1 KGHDR, CDR2 SFDVKD. The CDR3 region is CATSDPAATDTQYF. The CDR3 DNA reads as TGTGCCACCAGTGATCCTGCAGCCACAGATACGCAGTATTTT.

Of note for this clone: This same CDR3 is encoded by further DNA sequences in the sample. The CDR3 region is CSARGETQYF. The DNA of the CDR3 is TGCAGTGCCCGGGGGGAGACCCAGTACTTC. The chain links TRBV20-1 to TRBJ2-5, with D tentatively TRBD2 (6 bases). V lost 6 bases and J 5 bases, leaving 7 bases between the germline ends. This CDR3 is built from 10 residues. CDR1 DFQATT and CDR2 SNEGSKA come from the germline V gene (reference sequence).

This chain uses TRBV3-1 (or the pseudogene TRBV3-2) with TRBJ2-7; the D gene is possibly TRBD2 (6 bases). Germline V gene sequence: CDR1 LGHDT, CDR2 YNNKEL (reference sequence). Trimming took off 1 base at V and 1 base at J, with 20 bases between the two ends. The CDR3 loop spans 18 amino acids. This chain's CDR3 is CASSQGVGGSGPSYEQYF. CDR3 DNA: TGTGCCAGCAGCCAAGGGGTGGGGGGAAGCGGACCTTCCTACGAGCAGTACTTC.

The chain links TRBV2 to TRBJ1-1; D remains unclear. V was cut by 1 base and J by 5 bases, with 5 bases left in between. The CDR3 covers 12 residues. Germline lookup yields CDR1 SNHLY and CDR2 FYNNEI. This CDR3 is CASSEGETEAFF. CDR3 nucleotide sequence: TGTGCCAGCAGTGAAGGGGAGACTGAAGCTTTCTTT.

The CDR3 sequence: CAIRPDRVDEQFF. CDR3 bases: TGTGCCATCAGACCCGACAGGGTGGACGAGCAGTTCTTC. The V gene is TRBV10-3, the J gene TRBJ2-1; TRBD1 matches at 7 bases. The junction had 9 bases not matched to a gene; V was cut back by 6 bases and J by 10 bases. The CDR3 runs to 13 residues. Germline CDR1 and CDR2: ENHRY and SYGVKD.

The rearrangement links TRBV5-6 to TRBJ1-4; D might be TRBD1 (5 bases). Trimming removed 2 bases from V and 7 bases from J, with 18 bases in between. Germline values: CDR1 SGHDT, CDR2 YYEEEE. The CDR3 has 16 amino acids. The CDR3 nucleotides read TGTGCCAGCAGCTTAGGGTGGAGGGGCCTGTCTGAAAAACTGTTTTTT. Protein: CASSLGWRGLSEKLFF.

The chain has TRBV27 and TRBJ2-1; 9 bases match TRBD1. Trimming cost V 3 bases and J 4 bases; bases outside gene matches: 4. This CDR3 region has 15 residues. CDR1 and CDR2 from the germline V gene are MNHEY and SMNVEV (reference sequence). CDR3 sequence reads: CASSFGTGRYNEQFF. The CDR3 nucleotides read TGTGCCAGCAGTTTCGGGACAGGGAGATACAATGAGCAGTTCTTC.

The CDR3 loop is CASSMGGQAFF. CDR3 DNA: TGTGCCAGTAGTATGGGGGGACAAGCTTTCTTT. V usage is TRBV19 and J usage is TRBJ1-1; D may be TRBD1 (5 bases). CDR1 and CDR2 from the germline V gene are LNHDA and SQIVND (reference sequence). The CDR3 is made up of 11 amino acids. The ends were cut back, 3 bases at V and 9 bases at J, with 8 bases in the middle.

The chain recombines TRBV19 with TRBJ1-2; tentatively, D is TRBD1 (5 bases). The V end was cut by 4 bases, the J end by 3 bases, with 15 bases between. Germline V gene data show CDR1 as LNHDA and CDR2 as SQIVND (reference sequence). The CDR3 loop spans 15 amino acids. The CDR3 DNA is TGTGCCAGTAGTAGAGACGCGTGGGGGGACTATGGCTACACCTTC. It yields the protein CASSRDAWGDYGYTF.

The rearrangement links TRBV7-2 to TRBJ1-2; 11 positions match TRBD1. The trim removed 4 bases at V and 2 bases at J, leaving 6 bases unmatched. Germline loops: CDR1 SGHTA, CDR2 FQGNSA. CDR3 length: 16 residues. The CDR3 coding sequence is TGTGCCAGCAGCTATACCGGGACAGGGGGGAACTATGGCTACACCTTC. This encodes CASSYTGTGGNYGYTF. The full variable domain, in which reference TRBV7-2 and TRBJ1-2 provide the parts outside the CDR3, is GAGVSQSPSNKVTEKGKDVELRCDPISGHTALYWYRQSLGQGLEFLIYFQGNSAPDKSGLPSDRFSAERTGGSVSTLTIQRTQQEDSAVYLCASSYTGTGGNYGYTFGSGTRLTVV.

This clone was detected only once. This chain links TRBV12-3 or TRBV12-4 with TRBJ2-2, with D possibly matching TRBD1 (6 bases). V was clipped by 7 bases and J by 6 bases, with 12 bases between them. The CDR3 has 13 amino acids. CDR3 amino acids: CASTQQGSGELFF. The CDR3 coding sequence is TGTGCCAGCACCCAACAGGGCTCCGGGGAGCTGTTTTTT.

This chain connects TRBV19 to TRBJ2-1, with D hard to call. Germline lookup yields CDR1 LNHDA and CDR2 SQIVND (reference sequence). The CDR3 loop spans 13 amino acids. Trimming pared 6 bases from V and 3 bases from J, leaving 9 bases between. CDR3 nucleotide sequence: TGTGCCAGTAGCGAATGGGACTACAATGAGCAGTTCTTC. Its translation: CASSEWDYNEQFF.

V usage is TRBV4-3 and J usage is TRBJ1-1, with 7 bases lining up with TRBD1. J gave up 0 bases and V 0 bases, and 7 bases lay outside the gene matches. The length of the CDR3 is 17 residues. The germline V gene has CDR1 LGHNA and CDR2 YSLEER. This CDR3 reads CASSQDGTAFMNTEAFF. The CDR3 DNA sequence: TGCGCCAGCAGCCAAGACGGGACAGCCTTTATGAACACTGAAGCTTTCTTT.